Each of the 26 T cell receptor beta chains below was sequenced from the same sample in a study of blood T cell repertoires in COVID-19. The table came from immunoSEQ multiplex PCR; TCRdb's copy has only in-frame clones and leaves some out. The table records more than 150,000 clones, approximately 90% of them present only once. Input material: peripheral blood. These receptors all stem from a man between 18 and 29 years old with acute or convalescent COVID-19.

The chain recombines TRBV28 with TRBJ2-5, with a weak D call TRBD1 (5 bases). V lost 2 bases, J lost 5 bases, and 12 bases lay in between. The CDR3 runs 14 residues. The germline gives CDR1 MDHEN, CDR2 SYDVKM. The CDR3 is CASSLIQGSETQYF. The CDR3, as DNA: TGTGCCAGCAGTTTAATCCAGGGCTCCGAGACCCAGTACTTC.

This clone turned up a few times. DNA for the CDR3: TGTGCCAGCAGTTACGCCAGGGGGGCTAACTATGGCTACACCTTC. Protein product: CASSYARGANYGYTF. The V call is TRBV6-5, the J call TRBJ1-2, with 7 nucleotides matching TRBD1. The germline gives CDR1 MNHEY, CDR2 SVGAGI. With 2 bases clipped from V and 0 bases from J, the junction kept 3 bases outside the gene matches. The CDR3 runs to 15 residues.

The rearrangement links TRBV4-2 to TRBJ2-3, with 9 bases that match TRBD2. Germline CDR1 reads LGHNA; CDR2 reads YNFKEQ. The CDR3 is made up of 15 amino acids. Trimming at V came to 3 bases and at J to 4 bases, leaving 5 bases not matched to a gene. Here the CDR3 DNA reads TGTGCCAGCAGCCAGGGAAAGCGGGGGGCAGATACGCAGTATTTT. Protein sequence: CASSQGKRGADTQYF.

The chain is built from TRBV7-5 and TRBJ1-6; the table's D call of TRBD1 was not tested on the DNA. TRBV7-5 is a pseudogene. The CDR3 is 15 residues long. CDR3 residues: CARWRDDRVRSPLHF. CDR3 nucleotides: TGTGCCAGATGGAGAGACGACAGGGTGAGGTCACCCCTCCACTTT.

The chain recombines TRBV28 with TRBJ1-1; D is unclear. The CDR3 is made up of 14 amino acids. V was pared by 1 base and J by 3 bases, with 9 bases between. CDR1 is MDHEN and CDR2 is SYDVKM in the germline V gene. This CDR3 is CASSLYRLDTEAFF. The CDR3 coding sequence is TGTGCCAGCAGTTTATACAGATTGGACACTGAAGCTTTCTTT.

The chain combines TRBV5-1 with TRBJ2-1; D unresolved. This CDR3 contains 14 residues. Germline-derived CDR1 and CDR2 are SGHRS and YFSETQ. V lost 0 bases and J 1 base, leaving 5 bases between the germline ends. CDR3 loop: CASSLERSYNEQFF. CDR3 bases: TGCGCCAGCAGCTTGGAGAGGTCCTACAATGAGCAGTTCTTC.

The chain is built from TRBV6-6 and TRBJ2-7; 9 bases line up with TRBD2. V was pared by 8 bases and J by 6 bases, with 17 bases of the junction left unmatched. Germline CDR1 and CDR2: MNHNY and SVGAGI (reference sequence). The length of the CDR3 is 16 residues. DNA of the CDR3: TGTGCCAGCCGAATGCTCCCCGCGGGGGGGTCTTCCGAGCAGTACTTC. The encoded protein is CASRMLPAGGSSEQYF.

The chain combines TRBV6-5 with TRBJ2-3; 9 bases line up with TRBD2. This CDR3 is built from 14 residues. CDR1 and CDR2 (germline): MNHEY, SVGAGI. Unmatched junction bases numbered 9, after V lost 10 bases and J lost 4 bases. As DNA, the CDR3 is TGTGCCACGAGAGGTAGCGGGGGACCAGATACGCAGTATTTT. Its protein is CATRGSGGPDTQYF.

The chain employs TRBV3-1 (or the pseudogene TRBV3-2) and TRBJ2-2; TRBD2 matches 16 bases. After removal of 4 bases from V and 2 bases from J, the junction contained 7 bases not matched to a gene. The V gene's germline CDR1 is LGHDT and CDR2 YNNKEL (reference sequence). The CDR3 is 19 residues long. The CDR3 DNA follows: TGTGCCAGCAGCCGACCGGGACTAGCGGGGGGGCCTAACACCGGGGAGCTGTTTTTT. Protein: CASSRPGLAGGPNTGELFF.

The rearrangement links TRBV4-1 to TRBJ2-1, with a possible D match to TRBD2 (6 bases). The V and J ends lost 3 bases and 3 bases respectively, with 12 bases between them. The CDR3 loop spans 15 amino acids. Germline-derived CDR1 and CDR2 are MGHRA and YSYEKL. Here the CDR3 reads CASSQLGLLYNEQFF. DNA for the CDR3: TGCGCCAGCAGCCAGTTGGGACTGCTCTACAATGAGCAGTTCTTC.

This sequence joins TRBV7-2 and TRBJ1-1; no firm D call. This CDR3 is built from 13 residues. Trimming pared 5 bases from V and 2 bases from J, leaving 9 bases between. Germline CDR1 SGHTA, CDR2 FQGNSA. The CDR3 DNA follows: TGTGCCAGCAGCCTCACACCTAACACTGAAGCTTTCTTT. Translated, it gives CASSLTPNTEAFF.

A single count supports this clone. CDR3 sequence reads: CASSQGGGGPLHF. Written as DNA, the CDR3 is TGTGCCAGCAGCCAAGGGGGAGGAGGTCCCCTCCACTTT. The V call is TRBV3-1 (or the pseudogene TRBV3-2), the J call TRBJ1-6; D remains unclear. CDR1 and CDR2 (germline): LGHDT, YNNKEL (reference sequence). V gave up 1 base and J gave up 13 bases, with 11 bases separating them. The CDR3 has 13 amino acids.

V is TRBV29-1 and J is TRBJ2-7; the D gene is possibly TRBD1 (6 bases). V gave up 5 bases and J gave up 3 bases, with 11 bases separating them. Per germline, CDR1 SQVTM and CDR2 ANQGSEA. This CDR3 is 12 amino acids long. CDR3 residues: CSVSGTFYEQYF. The CDR3 DNA reads TGCAGCGTTTCCGGGACATTCTACGAGCAGTACTTC.

The V and J genes are TRBV2 and TRBJ1-1; TRBD1 might be the D (5 bases). CDR1 and CDR2 (germline): SNHLY, FYNNEI. V was pared by 11 bases and J by 4 bases, with 23 bases between. The CDR3 totals 15 residues. CDR3 sequence reads: CAASESQGGFTEAFF. The CDR3 DNA is TGTGCCGCATCCGAATCCCAGGGCGGTTTCACTGAAGCTTTCTTT.

The V gene is TRBV7-6, the J gene TRBJ1-4; 10 nucleotides line up with TRBD1. Losses at the gene ends were 3 bases for V and 8 bases for J; bases not matched to a gene: 3. This CDR3 spans 14 amino acids. Per the germline V gene, CDR1 is SGHVS and CDR2 is FNYEAQ. CDR3 loop: CASSFGTGEEKLFF. The CDR3 DNA is TGTGCCAGCAGCTTTGGGACAGGGGAGGAAAAACTGTTTTTT.

The J gene is TRBJ1-1, the V gene TRBV30; 9 nucleotides match TRBD1. This CDR3 region has 17 residues. Germline V gene lookup returns CDR1 GTSNPN and CDR2 SVGIG (reference sequence). Trimming at V came to 6 bases and at J to 0 bases, leaving 14 bases not matched to a gene. CDR3 sequence reads: CACWRDRGSFMNTEAFF. In DNA form, the CDR3 reads TGTGCCTGCTGGCGTGACAGGGGGTCCTTTATGAACACTGAAGCTTTCTTT.

This clone occurred once. The chain links TRBV7-2 to TRBJ1-1, with 7 bases lining up with TRBD1. Germline CDR1 and CDR2: SGHTA and FQGNSA. The CDR3 is 13 amino acids. V lost 5 bases and J lost 1; bases outside the gene matches: 1. The CDR3 region has the DNA TGTGCCAGCAGCCGGGACAGGAACACTGAAGCTTTCTTT. Encoded protein: CASSRDRNTEAFF.

In this sample, this clone turned up once. V gene TRBV29-1 combines with J gene TRBJ2-3, with 15 bases fitting TRBD2. The trim removed 6 bases at V and 5 bases at J, leaving 3 bases unmatched. This CDR3 spans 14 amino acids. The germline V gene encodes CDR1 SQVTM and CDR2 ANQGSEA. DNA for the CDR3: TGCAGCGTGGGACTAGCGGGGGGAAGAGATACGCAGTATTTT. Translating gives CSVGLAGGRDTQYF.

The chain links TRBV7-2 to TRBJ1-2; D unclear. Germline V lookup: CDR1 SGHTA, CDR2 FQGNSA. V lost 1 base, J lost 4 bases, and 7 bases lay in between. This CDR3 contains 13 residues. The CDR3 sequence: CASSLVTPYGYTF. The CDR3 DNA reads as TGTGCCAGCAGCTTAGTTACACCCTATGGCTACACCTTC.

The V call is TRBV5-1, the J call TRBJ2-6; tentatively, D is TRBD2 (5 bases). This CDR3 is 18 amino acids long. The ends were cut back, 5 bases at V and 0 bases at J, with 18 bases in the middle. CDR1 SGHRS and CDR2 YFSETQ come from the germline V gene. CDR3: CASRSRGEKLSGANVLTF. The CDR3 DNA follows: TGCGCCAGCAGATCACGGGGTGAGAAACTCTCTGGGGCCAACGTCCTGACTTTC.

The chain carries TRBV2 and TRBJ1-3; TRBD1 might be the D (5 bases). This CDR3 has 14 residues. Germline CDR1 reads SNHLY; CDR2 reads FYNNEI. The V end lost 7 bases, the J end lost 2 bases, and 12 bases lay between the germline ends. The CDR3 loop reads CASIHRGAGNTIYF. The CDR3 nucleotides read TGTGCCAGCATTCATCGGGGGGCTGGAAACACCATATATTTT.

The gene calls are TRBV15 and TRBJ1-2, with a weak D call TRBD1 (6 bases). CDR3 length equals 13 residues. V lost 2 bases to trimming and J lost 5 bases, with 9 bases between them. Germline values: CDR1 LNHNV, CDR2 YYDKDF (reference sequence). The DNA of the CDR3 is TGTGCCACCAGCAGATTACAGGGATATGGCTACACCTTC. Translating it yields CATSRLQGYGYTF.

This chain joins TRBV27 and TRBJ2-1; D uncertain. The length of the CDR3 is 15 residues. The germline CDR1 and CDR2 sequences are MNHEY and SMNVEV (reference sequence). The ends were cut back, 6 bases at V and 1 base at J, with 13 bases in the middle. CDR3 nucleotide sequence: TGTGCCAGCAGGAGAGGTTCGGAGTCCTACAATGAGCAGTTCTTC. Its protein product is CASRRGSESYNEQFF.

The chain links TRBV3-1 (or the pseudogene TRBV3-2) to TRBJ1-2; 7 nucleotides match TRBD1. The V gene end was trimmed by 0 bases and the J gene end by 7 bases; junction bases not matched to a gene: 8. This CDR3 contains 15 residues. Germline V CDR1 and CDR2: LGHDT, YNNKEL (reference sequence). The CDR3 region is CASSQEASTGSGYTF. The DNA of the CDR3 is TGTGCCAGCAGCCAAGAGGCTTCGACAGGGTCTGGCTACACCTTC.

This clone showed up just once. The chain couples TRBV6-5 to TRBJ1-2, with 9 bases matching TRBD1. V lost 0 bases to trimming and J lost 8 bases; unmatched junction nucleotides: 4. CDR3 length equals 14 residues. Germline lookup yields CDR1 MNHEY and CDR2 SVGAGI. The CDR3 region has the DNA TGTGCCAGCAGTTACTCGGACAGGGGAGTCGGCTACACCTTC. Amino acids: CASSYSDRGVGYTF.

The chain recombines TRBV29-1 with TRBJ1-5; the D gene is possibly TRBD1 (6 bases). Germline V gene sequence: CDR1 SQVTM, CDR2 ANQGSEA. Trimming took off 7 bases at V and 4 bases at J, with 11 bases between the two ends. CDR3 length: 12 amino acids. CDR3 sequence (DNA): TGCAGCGCACAGGGACTAAATCAGCCCCAGCATTTT. It encodes CSAQGLNQPQHF.